Described below is a single TCR beta chain sequence and its context. The antigen remains unidentified. The source of the sample is a study of T cell responses to AZD1222 COVID-19 vaccine. General study findings and limits: Donors in the cohort were predominantly white British and more often female, and clonal diversity was possibly underestimated.

The V gene end was trimmed by 6 bases and the J gene end by 1 base; junction bases not matched to a gene: 16. The CDR3 is 19 residues long. Germline values: CDR1 SSHAT, CDR2 FNYEAQ (reference sequence). Assay used: immunoSEQ multiplex PCR; TCRdb lists only in-frame clones, some missing. This sample has around 160,000 clones, with 94% found just once. Sequenced material: peripheral blood, taken 28 days after the second AZD1222 dose. The chain recombines TRBV7-7 with TRBJ2-5; 11 nucleotides line up with TRBD2. The source of this sequence is an adult who received the AZD1222 COVID-19 vaccine. The CDR3 is CASSSPKIAGGSLQETQYF. The DNA for the CDR3 is TGTGCCAGCAGTTCTCCGAAAATAGCGGGAGGGAGCCTCCAAGAGACCCAGTACTTC.